This T cell receptor beta chain was observed in a study of cytomegalovirus exposure and HLA in healthy donors. On this clone itself: The antigen is not known.

Study conclusions and caveats: Excluded were some V segments that proved indistinguishable, including TRBV6-2 and TRBV6-3. A later analysis associated approximately 17,000 TCR beta sequences with HLA alleles at a 0.05 false discovery rate. Earlier analysis looked at TCR beta V segments, and most were productive about 90% or about 30% of the time. Altogether, 160 or so TCR beta chains were recorded as cytomegalovirus-associated.

Vbeta (60) and Jbeta (13) primers were used in the PCR. Generated by immunoSEQ multiplex PCR, the TCRdb table keeps only in-frame clones and is missing some. The table lists tens of thousands of clones. Germline assignment: CDR1 SGHAT and CDR2 FQNNGV. The CDR3 sequence is 14 residues long. Trimming left V 0 bases short and J 6 bases short, with 8 bases between. The material sequenced was PBMCs. This TCR came from a man aged 45-65 years in good health and CMV-seropositive. The J gene is TRBJ2-2, the V gene TRBV11-2; D might be TRBD1 (5 bases). Here the CDR3 reads CASSLDRVAGELFF. The CDR3 region has the DNA TGTGCCAGCAGCTTAGACAGGGTCGCCGGGGAGCTGTTTTTT.